Given below is one T cell receptor (beta chain) in context. The record originates from a study of CD8+CD57+ T cells in acquired aplastic anemia. All patients picked for sequencing had shown, by flow cytometry, an expansion of CD8+CD57+ cells. The TCR beta profiling, which covered VDJ combination and CDR3 sequence, was carried out using genomic DNA as the template. Each CDR3 protein is one row after TCRdb ran MiXCR on the reads. The profile shows roughly 200,000 distinct CDR3 sequences, less than 75% of them singletons. Sequencing was performed on sorted CD4+, CD8+, or CD8+CD57+ T cells (not recorded which) from PBMCs. The receptor was isolated from a human donor with aplastic anemia.

The CDR3 reads CASSEGVAGNNEQFF. CDR3 DNA: TGTGCCAGCAGTGAAGGGGTAGCGGGGAACAATGAGCAGTTCTTC. This sequence joins TRBV2 and TRBJ2-1; 8 positions match TRBD2. Germline CDR1 and CDR2: SNHLY and FYNNEI. Germline trimming cut 1 base from V and 5 bases from J; bases unmatched to any gene: 4. The CDR3 extends over 15 amino acids.